These 28 T cell receptor beta chains were sequenced from one sample in a study of T-cell reconstitution after alpha-beta-depleted transplantation in children. This sample's TCRbeta library carried unique molecular identifier barcodes. MiXCR was run by TCRdb on the PCR reads, yielding one entry per CDR3 protein. In the table there are 330,000 or so distinct CDR3 sequences, around 9.1% of which are singletons. Sequenced material: PBMCs, taken before TCRalphabeta/CD19-depleted stem cell transplant. The receptor source for this set is a boy under three years old with acute myeloid leukemia, due to receive a stem cell transplant.

This clonotype was seen many times. V usage is TRBV29-1 and J usage is TRBJ2-2; D remains ambiguous. Germline CDR1 SQVTM, CDR2 ANQGSEA. This CDR3 spans 11 amino acids. Trimming cost V 5 bases and J 3 bases, with 4 bases left between them. CDR3 loop: CSVKYTGELFF. For the CDR3, the DNA is TGCAGCGTTAAGTACACCGGGGAGCTGTTTTTT.

This clonotype occurred many times. The genes are TRBV12-3 or TRBV12-4 and TRBJ2-1; 7 bases match TRBD2. CDR3 length equals 14 residues. V gave up 7 bases and J gave up 7 bases; unmatched junction bases: 10. CDR3 sequence: CASTPGLPGNEQFF. The CDR3 DNA is TGTGCCAGCACCCCGGGACTACCAGGGAATGAGCAGTTCTTC.

This clonotype came up many times. The chain combines TRBV28 with TRBJ2-3; 10 bases line up with TRBD2. The germline gives CDR1 MDHEN, CDR2 SYDVKM. The CDR3 runs 16 residues. J gave up 12 bases and V 6 bases, and 18 bases lay outside the gene matches. The CDR3 DNA reads as TGTGCCAGCAGAGTTTGGGGAACTAGCGGGAACCTTTACCAGTATTTT. Its translation: CASRVWGTSGNLYQYF.

This clonotype was seen many times. The chain couples TRBV12-3 or TRBV12-4 to TRBJ2-7; possibly TRBD1 for D (6 bases). V shed 3 bases and J shed 0 bases, with 15 bases lying between them. The CDR3 spans 16 residues. The CDR3 bases are TGTGCCAGCAGTTTCAGGACAGTTTCGGACTCCTACGAGCAGTACTTC. The encoded protein is CASSFRTVSDSYEQYF.

This clonotype appeared many times. The chain uses TRBV7-2 and TRBJ2-3; D may match TRBD1 or TRBD2 (5 bases each). Per germline, CDR1 SGHTA and CDR2 FQGNSA. The CDR3 length is 15 residues. The ends were cut back, 1 base at V and 4 bases at J, with 12 bases in the middle. Here the CDR3 DNA reads TGTGCCAGCAGCTTAGTTGGGACCCTAGCAGATACGCAGTATTTT. It specifies CASSLVGTLADTQYF.

In its sample, this clonotype was seen many times. The DNA for the CDR3 is TGTGCCAGCACCCGGGGACTAGACTCCTACGAGCAGTACTTC. Translation gives CASTRGLDSYEQYF. The chain employs TRBV28 and TRBJ2-7; 8 bases fit TRBD2. CDR1 and CDR2 from the germline V gene are MDHEN and SYDVKM. Losses at the gene ends were 7 bases for V and 0 bases for J; bases not matched to a gene: 5. The length of the CDR3 is 14 residues. Complete variable domain (other parts from reference TRBV28 and TRBJ2-7): DVKVTQSSRYLVKRTGEKVFLECVQDMDHENMFWYRQDPGLGLRLIYFSYDVKMKEKGDIPEGYSVSREKKERFSLILESASTNQTSMYLCASTRGLDSYEQYFGPGTRLTVT.

In this sample, this clonotype turned up many times. The chain has TRBV5-5 and TRBJ1-3; D remains unclear. Germline V gives CDR1 SGHKS, CDR2 YYEKEE (reference sequence). V lost 6 bases and J lost 0, with 10 bases in between. There are 14 residues in the CDR3. The CDR3, as DNA: TGTGCCAGCACGGGCGGGTTCTCTGGAAACACCATATATTTT. The encoded protein is CASTGGFSGNTIYF.

V gene TRBV30 combines with J gene TRBJ2-1; no reliable D call. V was trimmed by 2 bases and J by 6 bases, leaving 8 bases between them. This CDR3 spans 12 amino acids. Per the germline V gene, CDR1 is GTSNPN and CDR2 is SVGIG (reference sequence). The CDR3 region has the DNA TGTGCCTGGAGTCATTTAAGCAATGAGCAGTTCTTC. Translation: CAWSHLSNEQFF.

V and J are TRBV6-2 or TRBV6-3 and TRBJ2-7; D might be TRBD1 (5 bases). Trimming cost V 8 bases and J 0 bases, with 8 bases left between them. In germline, CDR1 is MNHEY, CDR2 SVGEGT. The length of the CDR3 is 12 residues. The CDR3 DNA reads TGTGCCAGCGACAGCTCCTCCTACGAGCAGTACTTC. This translates into CASDSSSYEQYF.

This sequence joins TRBV4-3 and TRBJ2-7, with 10 bases matching TRBD2. V gave up 4 bases and J gave up 1 base; unmatched junction bases: 13. The length of the CDR3 is 18 residues. CDR1 LGHNA and CDR2 YSLEER come from the germline V gene. CDR3 residues: CASSPSSLAGGASYEQYF. The DNA of the CDR3 is TGCGCCAGCAGCCCTTCGAGCTTAGCGGGAGGAGCATCCTACGAGCAGTACTTC.

This clonotype showed up many times. The chain joins TRBV3-1 to TRBJ2-2; 7 nucleotides line up with TRBD2. This CDR3 spans 14 amino acids. V shed 1 base and J 6 bases; nucleotides not matched to a gene: 2. Germline loops: CDR1 LGHDT, CDR2 YNNKEL (reference sequence). Here the CDR3 DNA reads TGTGCCAGCAGCCAAGTGACTAGCTCCGGGGAGCTGTTTTTT. Translated: CASSQVTSSGELFF.

This clonotype was detected many times. The chain couples TRBV6-5 to TRBJ2-1, with D perhaps TRBD1 or TRBD2 (5 bases each). CDR1 MNHEY and CDR2 SVGAGI come from the germline V gene. The CDR3 spans 11 residues. Trimming took off 11 bases at V and 8 bases at J, with 13 bases between the two ends. The CDR3 bases are TGTGCCGCCGTGAGGGGCTATGAGCAGTTCTTC. Translating gives CAAVRGYEQFF.

This clonotype was found many times. The chain links TRBV12-3 or TRBV12-4 to TRBJ2-5; TRBD1 matches at 7 bases. CDR3 length: 12 amino acids. The trim removed 5 bases at V and 5 bases at J, leaving 2 bases unmatched. CDR3: CASSQTGETQYF. As DNA, the CDR3 is TGTGCCAGCAGTCAGACAGGGGAGACCCAGTACTTC.

This clonotype came up many times. CDR3 loop: CSVNGIYNEQFF. Written as DNA, the CDR3 is TGCAGCGTGAATGGGATCTACAATGAGCAGTTCTTC. V and J are TRBV29-1 and TRBJ2-1; D remains unclear. V dropped 6 bases and J dropped 3 bases, with 9 bases sitting between them. There are 12 residues in the CDR3. CDR1 SQVTM and CDR2 ANQGSEA come from the germline V gene.

The chain is built from TRBV28 and TRBJ2-6; D gene unclear. This CDR3 is built from 18 residues. Germline CDR1 MDHEN, CDR2 SYDVKM. V was clipped by 6 bases and J by 0 bases, with 18 bases between them. The CDR3 DNA sequence: TGTGCCAGCAGGTCGGGTCGAAACCCCCTCTCTGGGGCCAACGTCCTGACTTTC. Translated: CASRSGRNPLSGANVLTF.

This clonotype was found a few times. CDR3 sequence reads: CASSIVGYEQYF. The CDR3 nucleotides are TGTGCCAGTAGTATTGTGGGGTACGAGCAGTACTTC. The chain is built from TRBV19 and TRBJ2-7; the D is unclear. The CDR3 loop spans 12 amino acids. Germline CDR1 reads LNHDA; CDR2 reads SQIVND (reference sequence). Trimming left V 3 bases short and J 4 bases short, with 7 bases between.

At least ten counts were recorded for this clonotype. The J gene is TRBJ2-5, the V gene TRBV29-1; 9 bases match TRBD2. Losses at the gene ends were 7 bases for V and 5 bases for J; bases not matched to a gene: 11. CDR1 is SQVTM and CDR2 is ANQGSEA in the germline V gene. The CDR3 extends over 14 amino acids. DNA for the CDR3: TGCAGCGCTCGACTAGCGGCTTTTTCGGAGACCCAGTACTTC. It encodes CSARLAAFSETQYF.

This clonotype was observed many times. The chain combines TRBV20-1 with TRBJ1-1, with unresolved D. CDR3 length: 13 amino acids. The ends were cut back, 3 bases at V and 1 base at J, with 9 bases in the middle. CDR1 and CDR2 (germline): DFQATT, SNEGSKA (reference sequence). The CDR3 DNA follows: TGCAGTGCTAGTTACCAGCGGAACACTGAAGCTTTCTTT. It codes for CSASYQRNTEAFF.

There are many counts of this clonotype. The chain employs TRBV20-1 and TRBJ2-5, with 10 bases matching TRBD2. The CDR3 is 16 residues long. Trimming removed 4 bases from V and 5 bases from J; junction bases left unmatched: 13. CDR1 and CDR2 from the germline V gene are DFQATT and SNEGSKA (reference sequence). The chain's CDR3 is CSAISTLSGGKETQYF. In DNA form, the CDR3 reads TGCAGTGCTATAAGCACCCTTAGCGGGGGGAAGGAGACCCAGTACTTC.

In this sample, this clonotype turned up many times. V is TRBV28 and J is TRBJ2-2, with 9 nucleotides matching TRBD1. V was pared by 3 bases and J by 6 bases, with 2 bases of the junction left unmatched. The CDR3 is made up of 14 amino acids. Germline V gives CDR1 MDHEN, CDR2 SYDVKM. CDR3 amino acids: CASSFTGGSGELFF. The CDR3 coding sequence is TGTGCCAGCAGTTTCACAGGGGGCTCCGGGGAGCTGTTTTTT.

This clonotype showed up many times. V is TRBV7-2 and J is TRBJ1-1, with D hard to call. Trimming took 1 base from V and 8 from J, leaving 8 bases between them. Germline assignment: CDR1 SGHTA and CDR2 FQGNSA. The CDR3 runs to 12 residues. The CDR3 here is CASSLVGREAFF. As DNA, the CDR3 is TGTGCCAGCAGCTTAGTTGGGCGGGAAGCTTTCTTT.

This clonotype was recorded many times. The V and J genes are TRBV15 and TRBJ2-5, with 9 bases matching TRBD2. Germline CDR1 and CDR2: LNHNV and YYDKDF (reference sequence). The trim removed 0 bases at V and 4 bases at J, leaving 15 bases unmatched. The CDR3 has 19 residues. The chain's CDR3 is CATSRDRRLAGSMGETQYF. CDR3 DNA: TGTGCCACCAGCAGAGATCGGAGGCTAGCGGGATCCATGGGAGAGACCCAGTACTTC.

Many counts were recorded for this clonotype. The chain recombines TRBV25-1 with TRBJ2-5; 10 bases are shared with TRBD2. Germline V CDR1 and CDR2: MGHDK, SYGVNS. This CDR3 comprises 19 residues. Trimming took 1 base from V and 2 from J; bases not matched to a gene: 13. Here the CDR3 reads CASSEWIRASGSPQETQYF. In DNA form, the CDR3 reads TGTGCCAGCAGTGAATGGATTCGGGCTAGCGGGAGTCCTCAAGAGACCCAGTACTTC.

This clonotype was picked up many times. The genes are TRBV20-1 and TRBJ1-3, with 9 bases fitting TRBD1. Germline V gene sequence: CDR1 DFQATT, CDR2 SNEGSKA (reference sequence). This CDR3 spans 14 amino acids. V lost 1 base and J lost 3; bases outside the gene matches: 1. The CDR3 DNA reads as TGCAGTGCTAGAGGGGACAGGGATGGAAACACCATATATTTT. It is translated as CSARGDRDGNTIYF.

This clonotype was seen at least ten times. Germline and junction disagree at one end, which may indicate a read error. This chain links TRBV5-5 with TRBJ2-7, with D possibly called TRBD1 or TRBD2 (5 bases each). Germline CDR1 SGHKS, CDR2 YYEKEE (reference sequence). The CDR3 loop spans 14 amino acids. CDR3 residues: CASSLSLGAYKQYF. CDR3 bases: TGTGCCAGCAGCTTGTCTCTCGGGGCCTACAAGCAGTACTTC.

This clonotype has ten or more counts. The chain recombines TRBV5-1 with TRBJ2-7, with 10 bases matching TRBD1. The CDR3 length is 15 residues. The junction had 7 bases not matched to a gene; V was cut back by 4 bases and J by 3 bases. The germline CDR1 and CDR2 sequences are SGHRS and YFSETQ. The DNA of the CDR3 is TGCGCCAGCAGCGCCTCCGGGACAGGGGTCTACGAGCAGTACTTC. This sequence encodes CASSASGTGVYEQYF.

This clonotype was picked up a small number of times. The genes are TRBV11-2 and TRBJ2-2; possibly TRBD1 or TRBD2 for D (6 bases each). V lost 7 bases to trimming and J lost 0 bases, with 15 bases between them. Germline CDR1 and CDR2: SGHAT and FQNNGV. The CDR3 is 16 residues long. The chain's CDR3 is CASMVVGGPNTGELFF. The CDR3 bases are TGTGCCAGCATGGTAGTAGGGGGGCCGAACACCGGGGAGCTGTTTTTT.

As to this clonotype: A read error may explain this, as a much larger clone is one base away. V gene TRBV6-1 combines with J gene TRBJ2-7, with 9 positions matching TRBD2. The CDR3 length is 20 residues. The V gene's germline CDR1 is MNHNS and CDR2 SASEGT. V was clipped by 4 bases and J by 4 bases; unmatched bases: 23. The DNA of the CDR3 is TGTGCCAGCAGTGGCCCGGAGCTAGCGGGACTAAAGGGGGGTTCGTACGAGCAGTACTTC. Amino acids: CASSGPELAGLKGGSYEQYF.